This T cell receptor (beta chain) comes out of a study of vaccination effects on CD4 cells after COVID-19. General study points: From healthy vaccinees, only 1 of 255 vaccine-induced clones also reacted to common cold coronaviruses. Clones of infection and vaccine origin contracted markedly late after vaccination.

CD4+ T cells specific for antigen were expanded with viral peptide pools by the ViraFEST assay before sequencing. Culture proceeded for under twelve days, and CD4+ T cells were then isolated. Two-dose vaccination with either BNT162b2 or mRNA-1273 was given to the participants. Wells of two million PBMC each were grown with about 9.5 IU/ml IL-2 and roughly 10 ug/ml peptides. Days 3 and 7 saw half the medium replaced with IL-2 medium. TCRdb's copy holds only in-frame clones and misses some; the assay was immunoSEQ multiplex PCR. The data hold more than 40,000 clones, with 65% to 75% observed a single time. Germline CDR1 MNHEY, CDR2 SVGAGI. The CDR3 runs 14 residues. J was trimmed by 6 bases and V by 7 bases; bases with no gene match: 7. In regard to this clone: Its matching antigen is unknown.

The genes are TRBV6-5 and TRBJ2-1, with 9 bases identical to TRBD2. The sequence was collected from a human donor who received a COVID-19 vaccine. This specimen consisted of CD4+ T cells from PBMCs cultured with HCoV-OC43 spike peptides, obtained after COVID-19 vaccination. The subset is: HCoV-OC43 spike overlapping peptide pool stimulation. The CDR3 bases are TGTGCCAGCAAGGGACTAGCTCCTACCAATGAGCAGTTCTTC. Protein: CASKGLAPTNEQFF.